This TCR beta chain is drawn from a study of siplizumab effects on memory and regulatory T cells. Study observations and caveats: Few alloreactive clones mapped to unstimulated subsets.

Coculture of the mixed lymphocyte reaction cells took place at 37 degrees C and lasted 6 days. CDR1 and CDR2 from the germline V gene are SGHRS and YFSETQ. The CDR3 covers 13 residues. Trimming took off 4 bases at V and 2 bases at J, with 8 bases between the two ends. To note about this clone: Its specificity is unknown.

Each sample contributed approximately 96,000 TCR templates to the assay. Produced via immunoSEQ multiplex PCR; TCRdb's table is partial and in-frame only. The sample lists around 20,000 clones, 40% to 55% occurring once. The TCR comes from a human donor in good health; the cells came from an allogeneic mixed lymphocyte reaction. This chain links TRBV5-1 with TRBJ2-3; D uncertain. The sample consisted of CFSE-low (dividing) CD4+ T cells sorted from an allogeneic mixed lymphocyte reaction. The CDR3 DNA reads TGCGCCAGCAGCCAAGGCACCACAGATACGCAGTATTTT. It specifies CASSQGTTDTQYF. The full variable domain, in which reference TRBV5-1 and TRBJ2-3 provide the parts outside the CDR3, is KAGVTQTPRYLIKTRGQQVTLSCSPISGHRSVSWYQQTPGQGLQFLFEYFSETQRNKGNFPGRFSGRQFSNSRSEMNVSTLELGDSALYLCASSQGTTDTQYFGPGTRLTVL.